This T cell receptor (beta chain) was retrieved from a study of blood T cell repertoires in COVID-19. Across about two dozen US areas, participants ranged in age from about 18 to 90 years. Authors' methods: Amplification of reference gene primers provided the estimated nucleated cell counts. TCRdb's table, derived via immunoSEQ multiplex PCR, lists solely in-frame clones and lacks some. V and J calls plus clone size are reproduced from that table; the DNA served to infer D and trimming. The sample shows some 370,000 clones, around four fifths of them seen only once. Trimming took 4 bases from V and 2 from J; bases not matched to a gene: 4. This CDR3 contains 14 residues. Germline loops: CDR1 SGDLS, CDR2 YYNGEE.

The chain couples TRBV9 to TRBJ1-2, with 8 bases identical to TRBD1. This receptor was obtained from a woman aged 50 to 65 who had recovered from COVID-19. Specimen: PBMCs or T cells enriched from blood (not recorded which). CDR3 residues: CASSRTGGNYGYTF. The DNA of the CDR3 is TGTGCCAGCAGCCGCACAGGGGGAAACTATGGCTACACCTTC.